A single sample gave rise to the 20 T cell receptor beta chains below, sequenced in a study of blood T cell repertoires in COVID-19. Measured with immunoSEQ multiplex PCR; TCRdb has only the in-frame clones, and not every one. The sample yields 400,000 to 450,000 clones, 75% to 90% seen once. Input material: PBMCs or T cells enriched from blood (not recorded which). These receptors all stem from a man aged 25 to 40 who had recovered from COVID-19.

The count of this clone is one. The chain employs TRBV27 and TRBJ1-5; D is uncertain. The CDR3 has 13 amino acids. Germline V gene sequence: CDR1 MNHEY, CDR2 SMNVEV (reference sequence). V was trimmed by 3 bases and J by 7 bases, leaving 10 bases between them. The CDR3 DNA sequence: TGTGCCAGCAGTTTGGAGGAGGGACAGCCCCAGCATTTT. Translation: CASSLEEGQPQHF.

This clone was seen a single time. The rearrangement joins TRBV29-1 to TRBJ1-2; 7 nucleotides align to TRBD1. In germline, CDR1 is SQVTM, CDR2 ANQGSEA. The CDR3 has 13 residues. The ends lost 6 bases at V and 0 bases at J; junction bases unmatched: 4. The CDR3 coding sequence is TGCAGCGTGGAGGGGGCATCTAACTATGGCTACACCTTC. The encoded protein is CSVEGASNYGYTF.

The genes are TRBV7-9 and TRBJ2-2; 15 bases agree with TRBD2. The CDR3 loop spans 19 amino acids. V shed 4 bases, J shed 3 bases, and the junction held 9 bases outside the gene matches. CDR1 SEHNR and CDR2 FQNEAQ come from the germline V gene (reference sequence). CDR3 amino acids: CASSYRTSGRGMDTGELFF. CDR3 DNA sequence: TGTGCCAGCAGCTACAGGACTAGCGGGAGGGGGATGGACACCGGGGAGCTGTTTTTT.

This rearrangement joins TRBV28 to TRBJ1-5; no reliable D call. Germline V gene data show CDR1 as MDHEN and CDR2 as SYDVKM. Trimming stripped 8 bases from V and 4 bases from J, with 15 bases between. The CDR3 totals 14 residues. The CDR3: CASPREAQNQPQHF. For the CDR3, the DNA is TGTGCCAGCCCTAGAGAAGCCCAGAATCAGCCCCAGCATTTT.

This chain links TRBV27 with TRBJ1-4; TRBD1 might be the D (6 bases). Looked up from germline, CDR1 is MNHEY and CDR2 is SMNVEV (reference sequence). The CDR3 runs 14 residues. The ends were cut back, 1 base at V and 5 bases at J, with 8 bases in the middle. The CDR3, as DNA: TGTGCCAGCAGTTTATTACAGGGCAATGAAAAACTGTTTTTT. Protein product: CASSLLQGNEKLFF.

This clone was counted a single time. V gene TRBV15 combines with J gene TRBJ2-1, with 8 bases aligning to TRBD2. CDR3 size: 14 residues. Germline lookup yields CDR1 LNHNV and CDR2 YYDKDF (reference sequence). Trimming at V came to 7 bases and at J to 3 bases, leaving 5 bases not matched to a gene. This CDR3 reads CATKLAEVYNEQFF. CDR3 in DNA: TGTGCCACCAAACTAGCGGAGGTCTACAATGAGCAGTTCTTC.

This sequence joins TRBV6-5 and TRBJ2-5; weak D call: TRBD1 (5 bases). The CDR3 is made up of 15 amino acids. The germline gives CDR1 MNHEY, CDR2 SVGAGI. V gave up 2 bases and J gave up 1 base, with 11 bases separating them. CDR3 region: CASSYRDRLQETQYF. Here the CDR3 DNA reads TGTGCCAGCAGTTACCGAGACAGACTCCAAGAGACCCAGTACTTC.

For the CDR3, the DNA is TGTGCCAGCTCGCGAACCGGGACAGGGGGGACCACCGGGGAGCTGTTTTTT. This codes for CASSRTGTGGTTGELFF. The chain employs TRBV18 and TRBJ2-2; TRBD1 aligns across 11 bases. Losses at the gene ends were 6 bases for V and 4 bases for J; bases not matched to a gene: 10. Germline V gives CDR1 KGHSH, CDR2 LQKENI. CDR3 length: 17 residues.

V is TRBV9 and J is TRBJ2-7; 10 bases are shared with TRBD1. CDR3 length equals 16 residues. The junction had 8 bases not matched to a gene; V was cut back by 3 bases and J by 2 bases. Germline V gene sequence: CDR1 SGDLS, CDR2 YYNGEE. The CDR3 DNA reads TGTGCCAGCAGCGCAGGGACAGGGGACGTCACCTACGAGCAGTACTTC. Translated, it gives CASSAGTGDVTYEQYF.

This rearrangement joins TRBV30 to TRBJ1-6, with D tentatively TRBD1 (5 bases). Trimming pared 4 bases from V and 7 bases from J, leaving 20 bases between. This CDR3 comprises 16 residues. The germline V gene encodes CDR1 GTSNPN and CDR2 SVGIG (reference sequence). CDR3 DNA sequence: TGTGCCTGGATCCAAGGTGGGGGACTCAACAATTCACCCCTCCACTTT. Its protein is CAWIQGGGLNNSPLHF.

The chain carries TRBV2 and TRBJ2-2; D is ambiguous. Trimming took 6 bases from V and 3 from J, leaving 8 bases between them. Looked up from germline, CDR1 is SNHLY and CDR2 is FYNNEI. The CDR3 is 13 residues long. CDR3 residues: CASRPQDTGELFF. Here the CDR3 DNA reads TGTGCCAGCAGACCCCAGGACACCGGGGAGCTGTTTTTT. The full variable domain, with the rest looked up from reference TRBV2 and TRBJ2-2, is EPEVTQTPSHQVTQMGQEVILRCVPISNHLYFYWYRQILGQKVEFLVSFYNNEISEKSEIFDDQFSVERPDGSNFTLKIRSTKLEDSAMYFCASRPQDTGELFFGEGSRLTVL.

The chain links TRBV28 to TRBJ1-2, with 9 bases fitting TRBD1. The CDR3 contains 14 residues. Looked up from germline, CDR1 is MDHEN and CDR2 is SYDVKM. Losses at the gene ends were 3 bases for V and 7 bases for J; bases not matched to a gene: 6. This chain's CDR3 is CASSFGDRESGYTF. CDR3 nucleotide sequence: TGTGCCAGCAGTTTTGGGGACAGGGAAAGTGGCTACACCTTC.

CDR3 sequence reads: CASSQAGLVSYNEQFF. CDR3 in DNA: TGCGCCAGCAGCCAAGCGGGTCTAGTTTCTTACAATGAGCAGTTCTTC. This chain connects TRBV4-1 to TRBJ2-1; no clear D gene. Trimming pared 1 base from V and 4 bases from J, leaving 14 bases between. This CDR3 is 16 amino acids long. CDR1 is MGHRA, CDR2 YSYEKL, per germline.

The chain recombines TRBV18 with TRBJ2-7; 9 bases line up with TRBD1. V gave up 3 bases and J gave up 7 bases; unmatched junction bases: 7. The CDR3 consists of 14 residues. Germline CDR1 KGHSH, CDR2 LQKENI. CDR3 in DNA: TGTGCCAGCTCACCGCGACAGGGGGTGGATGAGCAGTACTTC. It translates to CASSPRQGVDEQYF.

This sequence joins TRBV10-3 and TRBJ2-1; TRBD2 aligns across 7 bases. The germline gives CDR1 ENHRY, CDR2 SYGVKD. The CDR3 consists of 16 residues. V shed 2 bases, J shed 4 bases, and the junction held 8 bases outside the gene matches. Here the CDR3 reads CAISEGGGRSYNEQFF. The CDR3 coding sequence is TGTGCCATCAGTGAGGGTGGCGGGAGATCTTACAATGAGCAGTTCTTC.

The chain carries TRBV10-3 and TRBJ2-7; the D gene is possibly TRBD1 (6 bases). Germline V gene lookup returns CDR1 ENHRY and CDR2 SYGVKD. The ends were cut back, 5 bases at V and 7 bases at J, with 15 bases in the middle. The CDR3 spans 13 residues. In DNA, the CDR3 is TGTGCCATCAGTCGAGCGTCCGGGACAGAGCAGTACTTC. Its protein product is CAISRASGTEQYF.

The rearrangement links TRBV5-1 to TRBJ2-7; no clear D. CDR1 is SGHRS and CDR2 is YFSETQ in the germline V gene. The CDR3 is 13 amino acids. V lost 0 bases and J lost 3, with 7 bases in between. CDR3 amino acids: CASSLDVSYEQYF. For the CDR3, the DNA is TGCGCCAGCAGCTTGGATGTCAGCTACGAGCAGTACTTC.

The chain joins TRBV3-1 (or the pseudogene TRBV3-2) to TRBJ2-5; D may be TRBD2 (6 bases). CDR1 is LGHDT, CDR2 YNNKEL, per germline (reference sequence). The CDR3 length is 16 residues. V was trimmed by 4 bases and J by 5 bases, leaving 20 bases between them. This CDR3 reads CASSLRRWGRGETQYF. Here the CDR3 DNA reads TGTGCCAGCAGCCTCAGAAGGTGGGGCCGGGGGGAGACCCAGTACTTC.

DNA for the CDR3: TGTGCCAGCAGCCAGTACGCCGGGGAGCTGTTTTTT. It yields the protein CASSQYAGELFF. This chain joins TRBV11-3 and TRBJ2-2; no clear D gene. V was clipped by 5 bases and J by 6 bases, with 7 bases between them. Germline V gene data show CDR1 as SGHNT and CDR2 as YENEEA. CDR3 length: 12 residues.

J is TRBJ1-6 and V is TRBV2; the match to TRBD1 covers 9 bases. CDR3 length: 15 residues. The V gene end was trimmed by 1 base and the J gene end by 10 bases; junction bases not matched to a gene: 5. CDR1 is SNHLY and CDR2 is FYNNEI in the germline V gene. CDR3 bases: TGTGCCAGCAGTGAAGAGGGGACAGGGCACTCACCCCTCCACTTT. This codes for CASSEEGTGHSPLHF.